Each of the 32 T cell receptor beta chains below was sequenced from the same sample in a study of T-cell reconstitution after alpha-beta-depleted transplantation in children. Preparing the TCRbeta library involved the use of unique molecular identifiers. TCRdb fed the PCR reads into MiXCR, producing one record per CDR3 protein. The sample yields some 450,000 distinct CDR3 sequences, roughly 44% seen once. The sequenced sample was PBMCs, obtained before TCRalphabeta/CD19-depleted stem cell transplant. The receptors were sampled from a girl aged 2-15 years with aplastic anemia, due to receive a stem cell transplant.

Of note for this clonotype: One junction end does not reproduce the germline sequence, and a read error may be involved. The V gene is TRBV20-1, the J gene TRBJ1-3; D possibly corresponds to TRBD1 (6 bases). CDR3 length: 14 residues. CDR1 and CDR2 from the germline V gene are DFQATT and SNEGSKA (reference sequence). The CDR3 coding sequence is TGCAGTGCTAGCGGGGACAACTCTGCAAACACCATATATTTT. Translated, it gives CSASGDNSANTIYF.

The rearrangement joins TRBV6-5 to TRBJ2-5; D ambiguous. The V gene's germline CDR1 is MNHEY and CDR2 SVGAGI. The CDR3 loop spans 15 amino acids. V was cut by 2 bases and J by 5 bases, with 15 bases left in between. CDR3 region: CASSYQGTGWETQYF. CDR3 nucleotides: TGTGCCAGCAGTTACCAAGGAACGGGCTGGGAGACCCAGTACTTC.

This clonotype appeared once. The chain links TRBV29-1 to TRBJ2-7; TRBD1 is a possible D gene (5 bases). Germline lookup yields CDR1 SQVTM and CDR2 ANQGSEA. Trimming took off 3 bases at V and 5 bases at J, with 11 bases between the two ends. This CDR3 comprises 12 residues. CDR3 bases: TGCAGCGTTGAGGAAGGGGCTAACGAGCAGTACTTC. Translated: CSVEEGANEQYF.

The chain joins TRBV20-1 to TRBJ1-4; TRBD1 aligns across 8 bases. V trimming: 4 bases; J trimming: 0 bases; junction bases outside the gene matches: 7. Germline V lookup: CDR1 DFQATT, CDR2 SNEGSKA (reference sequence). The CDR3 consists of 16 residues. The CDR3, as DNA: TGCAGTGCTATGCAGGGGGCGATTGCAACTAATGAAAAACTGTTTTTT. Its protein is CSAMQGAIATNEKLFF.

The chain joins TRBV30 to TRBJ2-2; D is undetermined. The CDR3 loop spans 13 amino acids. Germline V gene lookup returns CDR1 GTSNPN and CDR2 SVGIG (reference sequence). V lost 0 bases and J 3 bases, leaving 5 bases between the germline ends. The chain's CDR3 is CAWSVGYTGELFF. CDR3 nucleotide sequence: TGTGCCTGGAGTGTCGGATACACCGGGGAGCTGTTTTTT.

This clonotype has only a few counts. V gene TRBV6-1 combines with J gene TRBJ2-5, with 9 bases that match TRBD1. Germline V gene data show CDR1 as MNHNS and CDR2 as SASEGT. The CDR3 runs to 14 residues. V dropped 4 bases and J dropped 5; count of bases not matched to a gene: 5. The CDR3 bases are TGTGCCAGCAGTGGGGACAGGGCTTACGAGACCCAGTACTTC. Translating gives CASSGDRAYETQYF.

The J gene is TRBJ2-5, the V gene TRBV12-3 or TRBV12-4; 7 bases are a match to TRBD1. The V and J ends lost 5 bases and 1 base, in that order; junction bases with no gene match: 10. This CDR3 contains 16 residues. The CDR3 spells CASSPLPGQFQETQYF. CDR3 in DNA: TGTGCCAGCAGTCCCCTCCCGGGACAGTTCCAAGAGACCCAGTACTTC.

The CDR3 DNA is TGCAGTGCTAGGGGGCTCCCGGCGGGAGTAAGTGAGCAGTACTTC. It yields the protein CSARGLPAGVSEQYF. This chain links TRBV20-1 with TRBJ2-7; 7 bases line up with TRBD2. Germline assignment: CDR1 DFQATT and CDR2 SNEGSKA (reference sequence). Unmatched junction bases numbered 15, after V lost 3 bases and J lost 7 bases. CDR3 size: 15 residues.

The chain uses TRBV20-1 and TRBJ2-3, with D perhaps assigned TRBD1 or TRBD2 (5 bases each). Trimming stripped 3 bases from V and 0 bases from J, with 19 bases between. CDR3 size: 17 residues. From germline, CDR1 is DFQATT and CDR2 SNEGSKA (reference sequence). The DNA of the CDR3 is TGCAGTGCTAGGGACCCCCTCGGCCGGGGCAGCACAGATACGCAGTATTTT. It specifies CSARDPLGRGSTDTQYF.

The chain employs TRBV12-3 or TRBV12-4 and TRBJ2-1; a weak D match, TRBD2 (5 bases). Trimming stripped 7 bases from V and 4 bases from J, with 11 bases between. The CDR3 totals 13 residues. The CDR3 nucleotides are TGTGCCAGCAAAAGGACTTTTTACAATGAGCAGTTCTTC. Translating it yields CASKRTFYNEQFF.

There are a few counts of this clonotype. The V and J genes are TRBV20-1 and TRBJ1-1; 7 bases fit TRBD1. This CDR3 is built from 14 residues. The V gene's germline CDR1 is DFQATT and CDR2 SNEGSKA (reference sequence). Unmatched junction bases numbered 7, after V lost 6 bases and J lost 0 bases. CDR3 DNA sequence: TGCAGTGCCGGACAGGCAGCAATGAACACTGAAGCTTTCTTT. Translation: CSAGQAAMNTEAFF.

This clonotype occurred many times. V gene TRBV5-1 combines with J gene TRBJ1-1; 10 positions match TRBD1. Germline V gene lookup returns CDR1 SGHRS and CDR2 YFSETQ. The CDR3 is made up of 15 amino acids. After removal of 4 bases from V and 6 bases from J, the junction contained 9 bases not matched to a gene. The CDR3 bases are TGCGCCAGCAGCCCGACAGGGGGCTCCAAGGCTGAAGCTTTCTTT. It translates to CASSPTGGSKAEAFF.

The CDR3 coding sequence is TGTGCCAGCAGTTTCCCCGCAGGGGGTCCAACCAAAAACATTCAGTACTTC. The encoded protein is CASSFPAGGPTKNIQYF. The J gene is TRBJ2-4, the V gene TRBV12-3 or TRBV12-4; 7 bases line up with TRBD1. This CDR3 has 17 residues. V was pared by 3 bases and J by 2 bases, with 10 bases of the junction left unmatched.

The rearrangement joins TRBV5-4 to TRBJ1-1; 9 nucleotides match TRBD1. J lost 4 bases, V lost 3 bases, and 19 bases had no gene match. The CDR3 runs to 19 residues. The germline V gene has CDR1 SGHNT and CDR2 YYREEE (reference sequence). The CDR3 loop is CASSSFLTGGPPEATEAFF. CDR3 bases: TGTGCCAGCAGCTCCTTCCTCACAGGGGGCCCTCCTGAGGCCACTGAAGCTTTCTTT.

The chain recombines TRBV12-3 or TRBV12-4 with TRBJ2-7, with D possibly being TRBD1 (6 bases). Between the trimmed V and J ends, which lost 4 bases and 5 bases, there was a span of 15 bases. This CDR3 spans 14 amino acids. The CDR3 coding sequence is TGTGCCAGCAGTTCCCGGGACAAGAACAACGAGCAGTACTTC. Protein: CASSSRDKNNEQYF.

This clonotype was counted ten times or more. This chain connects TRBV29-1 to TRBJ1-1, with 8 bases lining up with TRBD1. There are 15 residues in the CDR3. Germline CDR1 and CDR2: SQVTM and ANQGSEA. Unmatched junction bases numbered 16, after V lost 6 bases and J lost 7 bases. CDR3 bases: TGCAGCGTGGGGAGACAGGGGTCTTTCTCTGTTGAAGCTTTCTTT. It codes for CSVGRQGSFSVEAFF. Looking up the rest from reference TRBV29-1 and TRBJ1-1 gives the full variable domain: SAVISQKPSRDICQRGTSLTIQCQVDSQVTMMFWYRQQPGQSLTLIATANQGSEATYESGFVIDKFPISRPNLTFSTLTVSNMSPEDSSIYLCSVGRQGSFSVEAFFGQGTRLTVV.

The V call is TRBV27, the J call TRBJ1-2, with TRBD1 matching over 9 bases. The CDR3 spans 13 residues. V lost 5 bases and J lost 4; bases outside the gene matches: 2. Germline lookup yields CDR1 MNHEY and CDR2 SMNVEV (reference sequence). The DNA for the CDR3 is TGTGCCAGCAGTAGACAGGGGGTCTATGGCTACACCTTC. Its translation is CASSRQGVYGYTF.

This clonotype occurred a few times. The chain recombines TRBV28 with TRBJ2-7; the match to TRBD1 covers 9 bases. With 5 bases clipped from V and 5 bases from J, the junction kept 10 bases outside the gene matches. Germline loops: CDR1 MDHEN, CDR2 SYDVKM. This CDR3 has 15 amino acids. CDR3 sequence: CASSLTGTGNHEQYF. The CDR3 bases are TGTGCCAGCAGTCTAACCGGGACAGGGAACCACGAGCAGTACTTC.

This chain joins TRBV5-1 and TRBJ2-2; D gene unclear. CDR1 SGHRS and CDR2 YFSETQ come from the germline V gene. Trimming removed 2 bases at V and 0 bases at J, with 8 bases between. This CDR3 has 15 amino acids. CDR3: CASSFLPTNTGELFF. In nucleotides, the CDR3 is TGCGCCAGCAGCTTCTTACCAACGAACACCGGGGAGCTGTTTTTT.

The gene calls are TRBV27 and TRBJ1-1; D ambiguous. This CDR3 has 13 amino acids. Germline-derived CDR1 and CDR2 are MNHEY and SMNVEV (reference sequence). V shed 0 bases and J shed 6 bases, with 8 bases lying between them. CDR3 in DNA: TGTGCCAGCAGTTTATCTGGGAGGGCTGAAGCTTTCTTT. As protein: CASSLSGRAEAFF.

V and J are TRBV30 and TRBJ1-4; 7 bases line up with TRBD1. The V gene end was trimmed by 7 bases and the J gene end by 2 bases; junction bases not matched to a gene: 4. Germline assignment: CDR1 GTSNPN and CDR2 SVGIG (reference sequence). CDR3 length: 13 residues. CDR3: CAFYRGTNEKLFF. The CDR3 nucleotides read TGTGCCTTTTACAGGGGCACTAATGAAAAACTGTTTTTT.

This clonotype was picked up a small number of times. This chain links TRBV10-3 with TRBJ1-5; D is perhaps TRBD1 (5 bases). The length of the CDR3 is 14 residues. Germline lookup yields CDR1 ENHRY and CDR2 SYGVKD. Trimming pared 0 bases from V and 4 bases from J, leaving 7 bases between. The CDR3 loop is CAISESGDNQPQHF. CDR3 bases: TGTGCCATCAGTGAGTCGGGGGATAATCAGCCCCAGCATTTT.

This clonotype was counted ten times or more. CDR3: CASSSWEGFAQETQYF. DNA of the CDR3: TGTGCCAGCAGCTCCTGGGAGGGCTTTGCCCAAGAGACCCAGTACTTC. The V call is TRBV7-6, the J call TRBJ2-5, with 7 bases that match TRBD2. V trimming: 4 bases; J trimming: 1 base; junction bases outside the gene matches: 9. The CDR3 runs 16 residues. CDR1 SGHVS and CDR2 FNYEAQ come from the germline V gene. Full variable domain (rest looked up from reference TRBV7-6 and TRBJ2-5): GAGVSQSPRYKVTKRGQDVALRCDPISGHVSLYWYRQALGQGPEFLTYFNYEAQQDKSGLPNDRFSAERPEGSISTLTIQRTEQRDSAMYRCASSSWEGFAQETQYFGPGTRLLVL.

This clonotype was seen ten or more times. V and J are TRBV4-2 and TRBJ2-3; 7 bases match TRBD2. The CDR3 totals 16 residues. Germline CDR1 LGHNA, CDR2 YNFKEQ. The junction had 5 bases not matched to a gene; V was cut back by 0 bases and J by 2 bases. The CDR3 DNA reads as TGTGCCAGCAGCCAAGATGGGACTAAATTCACAGATACGCAGTATTTT. Translation: CASSQDGTKFTDTQYF.

The CDR3 DNA is TGTGCCAGCAGCCGACAGGCGTCAGGGGAGACCCAGTACTTC. It codes for CASSRQASGETQYF. The rearrangement uses TRBV7-2 and TRBJ2-5; TRBD1 might be the D (6 bases). This CDR3 is built from 14 residues. V was cut by 5 bases and J by 5 bases, with 15 bases left in between. CDR1 is SGHTA and CDR2 is FQGNSA in the germline V gene. Variable domain in full (rest from reference TRBV7-2 and TRBJ2-5): GAGVSQSPSNKVTEKGKDVELRCDPISGHTALYWYRQSLGQGLEFLIYFQGNSAPDKSGLPSDRFSAERTGGSVSTLTIQRTQQEDSAVYLCASSRQASGETQYFGPGTRLLVL.

The chain recombines TRBV29-1 with TRBJ2-7, with unresolved D. The CDR3 covers 14 residues. V was clipped by 0 bases and J by 2 bases, with 11 bases between them. Per the germline V gene, CDR1 is SQVTM and CDR2 is ANQGSEA. The CDR3 loop is CSVEEAQPAYEQYF. The CDR3 DNA reads TGCAGCGTTGAAGAAGCACAGCCGGCCTACGAGCAGTACTTC.

The chain has TRBV10-3 and TRBJ1-1; unclear D gene. The germline V and J ends were trimmed by 4 bases and 0 bases, with 12 bases remaining between them. Per the germline V gene, CDR1 is ENHRY and CDR2 is SYGVKD. CDR3 size: 15 residues. The chain's CDR3 is CAISARGSMNTEAFF. The DNA for the CDR3 is TGTGCCATCAGTGCCCGCGGCAGTATGAACACTGAAGCTTTCTTT.

This clonotype was detected a few times. V is TRBV2 and J is TRBJ2-3; 7 nucleotides line up with TRBD2. Germline CDR1 is SNHLY and CDR2 is FYNNEI. CDR3 length: 16 residues. Germline trimming cut 2 bases from V and 3 bases from J; bases unmatched to any gene: 8. The CDR3 loop is CASSELLQRETDTQYF. In nucleotides, the CDR3 is TGTGCCAGCAGTGAACTGTTACAGCGGGAAACAGATACGCAGTATTTT.

This clonotype was counted at least ten times. V gene TRBV7-9 combines with J gene TRBJ1-4, with D possibly matching TRBD1 (5 bases). V lost 3 bases to trimming and J lost 3 bases, with 14 bases between them. Germline CDR1 is SEHNR and CDR2 is FQNEAQ (reference sequence). The CDR3 sequence is 16 residues long. Here the CDR3 DNA reads TGTGCCAGCAGCTTGGAGGGGACCGGGCCTAATGAAAAACTGTTTTTT. Its translation: CASSLEGTGPNEKLFF.

The rearrangement links TRBV20-1 to TRBJ2-4, with D possibly matching TRBD1 (5 bases). Trimming removed 3 bases at V and 0 bases at J, with 18 bases between. Germline-derived CDR1 and CDR2 are DFQATT and SNEGSKA (reference sequence). This CDR3 comprises 17 residues. The CDR3 nucleotides read TGCAGTGCTAGCCCAAGAACTGGACATTTAGCCAAAAACATTCAGTACTTC. This gives the protein CSASPRTGHLAKNIQYF.

In this sample, this clonotype turned up many times. This rearrangement joins TRBV7-2 to TRBJ1-3; no clear D gene. V gave up 2 bases and J gave up 6 bases, with 5 bases separating them. This CDR3 has 12 residues. Germline CDR1 and CDR2: SGHTA and FQGNSA. This CDR3 is CASSLNANTIYF. The CDR3, as DNA: TGTGCCAGCAGCTTAAACGCAAACACCATATATTTT. The entire variable domain, with the rest obtained from reference TRBV7-2 and TRBJ1-3, is as follows: GAGVSQSPSNKVTEKGKDVELRCDPISGHTALYWYRQSLGQGLEFLIYFQGNSAPDKSGLPSDRFSAERTGGSVSTLTIQRTQQEDSAVYLCASSLNANTIYFGEGSWLTVV.

The chain recombines TRBV6-1 with TRBJ2-5, with 12 bases lining up with TRBD2. The CDR3 sequence is 14 residues long. With V trimmed by 7 bases and J by 4 bases, 4 bases remained unmatched. Germline lookup yields CDR1 MNHNS and CDR2 SASEGT. CDR3 amino acids: CASTSGGAGETQYF. The CDR3 region has the DNA TGTGCCAGCACTAGCGGGGGGGCGGGAGAGACCCAGTACTTC.